This T cell receptor (beta chain) was observed in a study of human versus mouse CDR3 diversity and MHC coevolution. Study findings and constraints: Clonal inequality was lowest in most of the three human donors. Humans had the largest estimated TCR beta repertoire, about 1.6 million clonotypes. Human T cells were selected on six MHC II alleles.

A note on this clone: Its matching antigen is unknown.

The V end was cut by 3 bases, the J end by 4 bases, with 10 bases between. CDR3 length: 14 amino acids. Germline assignment: CDR1 SGHNT and CDR2 YENEEA. Clones were read by immunoSEQ multiplex PCR, and TCRdb kept only the in-frame ones, dropping some. The data contain about 60,000 clones, around 94% of them singletons. This TCR derives from a person between 60 and 70 years old in good health. The gene calls are TRBV11-3 and TRBJ1-5, with TRBD1 as a possible D gene (5 bases). The source material was naive CD4+ T cells from blood. Noted subset: CD45RO-negative CD62L-positive naive CD4 T cells. The CDR3 nucleotides are TGTGCCAGCAGCTTCGGACACGATAATCAGCCCCAGCATTTT. Translated, it gives CASSFGHDNQPQHF.